One and the same sample provided the 9 T cell receptor beta chains below, sequenced in a study of control samples from healthy donors and cancer patients. TCRdb keeps only in-frame clones here, not all; method: immunoSEQ multiplex PCR. Here the sample spans under 200,000 clones, 90% to 95% being singletons. Sequenced material: blood. These receptors were taken from a woman in her twenties or thirties in good health.

The chain links TRBV13 to TRBJ2-3; no reliable D call. There are 13 residues in the CDR3. With 6 bases removed from V and 2 bases from J, the gap between germline ends came to 9 bases. The germline V gene encodes CDR1 PRHDT and CDR2 FYEKMQ (reference sequence). CDR3 DNA sequence: TGTGCCAGCAGGGAAGCTAACACAGATACGCAGTATTTT. This codes for CASREANTDTQYF.

A single count supports this clone. The chain combines TRBV5-1 with TRBJ2-5, with a tentative D call TRBD2 (6 bases). With 2 bases removed from V and 2 bases from J, the gap between germline ends came to 7 bases. The CDR3 runs to 13 residues. In germline, CDR1 is SGHRS, CDR2 YFSETQ. The CDR3 sequence is CASSFSGQETQYF. The CDR3 DNA sequence: TGCGCCAGCAGCTTTAGCGGACAAGAGACCCAGTACTTC.

This chain connects TRBV29-1 to TRBJ1-2; TRBD1 aligns across 7 bases. V was clipped by 6 bases and J by 0 bases; unmatched bases: 4. There are 13 residues in the CDR3. Per germline, CDR1 SQVTM and CDR2 ANQGSEA. CDR3 DNA sequence: TGCAGCGTGCTTCAGGGGGCTAACTATGGCTACACCTTC. Residues: CSVLQGANYGYTF.

The J gene is TRBJ1-2, the V gene TRBV27; D remains unclear. The CDR3 extends over 14 amino acids. Germline V lookup: CDR1 MNHEY, CDR2 SMNVEV (reference sequence). V lost 2 bases and J lost 2, with 9 bases in between. The CDR3 loop is CASSLSFLNYGYTF. The CDR3 DNA reads as TGTGCCAGCAGTTTAAGCTTCTTAAACTATGGCTACACCTTC.

This sequence joins TRBV2 and TRBJ2-7; TRBD2 matches 12 bases. Germline lookup yields CDR1 SNHLY and CDR2 FYNNEI. The CDR3 has 14 residues. J was trimmed by 4 bases and V by 5 bases; bases with no gene match: 3. CDR3 residues: CASSTLAGGYEQYF. CDR3 in DNA: TGTGCCAGCAGTACACTAGCGGGGGGATACGAGCAGTACTTC.

The V call is TRBV4-1, the J call TRBJ2-5; D possibly matches TRBD1 or TRBD2 (6 bases each). V gave up 1 base and J gave up 5 bases, with 11 bases separating them. Germline lookup yields CDR1 MGHRA and CDR2 YSYEKL. The CDR3 has 14 amino acids. Written as DNA, the CDR3 is TGCGCCAGCAGCCAAGGACTAGGGGGGGAGACCCAGTACTTC. It codes for CASSQGLGGETQYF.

The rearrangement joins TRBV7-9 to TRBJ1-2; D unresolved. Trimming removed 1 base from V and 4 bases from J, with 10 bases in between. The CDR3 loop spans 14 amino acids. From germline, CDR1 is SEHNR and CDR2 FQNEAQ (reference sequence). The DNA for the CDR3 is TGTGCCAGCAGCTTAGGTCAGGAGAGCTATGGCTACACCTTC. Residues: CASSLGQESYGYTF. The variable domain in full, with the rest retrieved from reference TRBV7-9 and TRBJ1-2, is DTGVSQNPRHKITKRGQNVTFRCDPISEHNRLYWYRQTLGQGPEFLTYFQNEAQLEKSRLLSDRFSAERPKGSFSTLEIQRTEQGDSAMYLCASSLGQESYGYTFGSGTRLTVV.

The V gene is TRBV6-6, the J gene TRBJ1-3; D unresolved. Germline assignment: CDR1 MNHNY and CDR2 SVGAGI (reference sequence). CDR3 length equals 13 residues. The V end lost 7 bases, the J end lost 0 bases, and 7 bases lay between the germline ends. CDR3 nucleotides: TGTGCCAGCAACCGGTACTCTGGAAACACCATATATTTT. It specifies CASNRYSGNTIYF.

The chain joins TRBV7-6 to TRBJ1-6; TRBD1 might be the D (6 bases). Looked up from germline, CDR1 is SGHVS and CDR2 is FNYEAQ. Trimming shortened V by 5 bases and J by 7 bases, and 12 bases separated the two germline ends. This CDR3 spans 14 amino acids. The CDR3 nucleotides are TGTGCCAGCAGCCCACAGGGAGGCAATTCACCCCTCCACTTT. The encoded protein is CASSPQGGNSPLHF.